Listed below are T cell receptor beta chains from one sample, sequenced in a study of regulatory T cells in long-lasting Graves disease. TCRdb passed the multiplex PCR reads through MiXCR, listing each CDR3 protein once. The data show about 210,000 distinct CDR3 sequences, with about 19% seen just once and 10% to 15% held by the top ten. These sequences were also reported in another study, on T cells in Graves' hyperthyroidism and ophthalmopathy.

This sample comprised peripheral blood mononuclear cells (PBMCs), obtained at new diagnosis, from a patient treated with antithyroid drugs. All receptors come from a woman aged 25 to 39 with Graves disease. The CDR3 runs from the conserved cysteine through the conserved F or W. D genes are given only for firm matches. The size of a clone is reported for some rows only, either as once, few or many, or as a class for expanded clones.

TGTGCCAGCAGTGAAAGGGACAGGGGTTGGGCTTTCTTT	CASSERDRGWAFF	TRBJ1-1	TRBD1	TRBV2	NA
TGTGCCAGCAGCTCGGGACTAGCGGGAGCAGAGACCCAGTACTTC	CASSSGLAGAETQYF	TRBJ2-5	TRBD2	TRBV12-3/TRBV12-4	many
TGTGCCAGCAGTGCGAGGGACCACAGTCTCGATACGCAGTATTTT	CASSARDHSLDTQYF	TRBJ2-3	NA	TRBV12-3/TRBV12-4	few
TGTGCCAGTAGTCGTACAGGGTCCAATCAGCCCCAGCATTTT	CASSRTGSNQPQHF	TRBJ1-5	NA	TRBV19	few
TGTGCCAGCAGCTTATTAACAGGGGCGGGAGAGGAGCAGTTCTTC	CASSLLTGAGEEQFF	TRBJ2-1	NA	TRBV7-3	once
TGTGCCAGCATGTCAGCGGAAAACTATGGCTACACCTTC	CASMSAENYGYTF	TRBJ1-2	NA	TRBV27	NA
TGTGCCAGCAGTGGGGACTGGCTAGCCAAAAACATTCAGTACTTC	CASSGDWLAKNIQYF	TRBJ2-4	NA	TRBV2	many
TGTGCCAGCAGACCCAGCGGGAGGGCCAACAATGAGCAGTTCTTC	CASRPSGRANNEQFF	TRBJ2-1	TRBD2	TRBV27	many
TGTGCCAGCAGTCCGGCGTGGGGAAGCACGCAGTATTTT	CASSPAWGSTQYF	TRBJ2-3	NA	TRBV6-2/TRBV6-3	NA
TGTGCCAGCAGTTACCCAAACGCGGGCAGGGCTTTTTTGGAATGGAACACTGAAGCTTTCTTT	CASSYPNAGRAFLEWNTEAFF	TRBJ1-1	NA	TRBV6-5	NA
TGCAGTGCTAGACGGGACTTTAATACCGGGGAGCTGTTTTTT	CSARRDFNTGELFF	TRBJ2-2	NA	TRBV20-1	many
TGCAGCGTCTATACCCTAGCGGGGCAAGAGACCCAGTACTTC	CSVYTLAGQETQYF	TRBJ2-5	TRBD2	TRBV29-1	NA
TGTGCCAGCACTCCCCAAGGTGCCTCAGGGGGCTACACCTTC	CASTPQGASGGYTF	TRBJ1-2	NA	TRBV28	many
TGTGCCAGCAGGGAGGGAAACGGGGTGAACACTGAAGCTTTCTTT	CASREGNGVNTEAFF	TRBJ1-1	NA	TRBV2	many
TGTGCCAGCAGTCCGGACCAACACGCAGGGACCCAGTACTTC	CASSPDQHAGTQYF	TRBJ2-5	NA	TRBV12-3/TRBV12-4	once
TGTGCCAGCAGTTCAACAGGGGTTCAGCCCCAGCATTTT	CASSSTGVQPQHF	TRBJ1-5	TRBD1	TRBV12-3/TRBV12-4	NA
TGTGCCAGTGGATTACTGAGCACAGATACGCAGTATTTT	CASGLLSTDTQYF	TRBJ2-3	NA	TRBV19	many
TGTGCCAGCAGTTCAGGGGGTACCTACGAGCAGTACTTC	CASSSGGTYEQYF	TRBJ2-7	TRBD1	TRBV12-3/TRBV12-4	many
TGTGCCAGCAACAGAGCAACTAATGAAAAACTGTTTTTT	CASNRATNEKLFF	TRBJ1-4	NA	TRBV28	many
TGTGCCAGCAGTTTTTCCCGGAGCACAGATACGCAGTATTTT	CASSFSRSTDTQYF	TRBJ2-3	NA	TRBV28	many
TGTGCCAGCAGTTTCACCAATGAAAAACTGTTTTTT	CASSFTNEKLFF	TRBJ1-4	NA	TRBV6-5	many
TGTGCCAGCAGCTTAGGGGTGGCTAGCGGCCCTCAAGAGACCCAGTACTTC	CASSLGVASGPQETQYF	TRBJ2-5	TRBD2	TRBV7-2	NA
TGCAGCGCTGGGACAGGGACTCGCACTGAAGCTTTCTTT	CSAGTGTRTEAFF	TRBJ1-1	TRBD1	TRBV29-1	many
TGTGCCACCGGGACCGGCCAGGGTCAGCCCCAGCATTTT	CATGTGQGQPQHF	TRBJ1-5	NA	TRBV2	many
TGCGCCAGCAGCTTGGAAGTCAATCAGCCCCAGCATTTT	CASSLEVNQPQHF	TRBJ1-5	NA	TRBV5-1	NA
TGTGCCAGCAGCAGGACTAGCGGGAGGGGAGGTGCAGATACGCAGTATTTT	CASSRTSGRGGADTQYF	TRBJ2-3	TRBD2	TRBV28	NA
TGTGCCAGCAGCCCTATCACAGATACGCAGTATTTT	CASSPITDTQYF	TRBJ2-3	NA	TRBV9	few
TGTGCCAGCTCACCTCAGGGGGCCCTCTACGAGCAGTACTTC	CASSPQGALYEQYF	TRBJ2-7	TRBD1	TRBV18	many
TGTGCCAGTAGTATGGTGAACTACGAGCAGTACTTC	CASSMVNYEQYF	TRBJ2-7	NA	TRBV19	many
TGTGCCTGGAGTGTAGAGGGGCGGTGGGGACTCTCCTACGAGCAGTACTTC	CAWSVEGRWGLSYEQYF	TRBJ2-7	NA	TRBV30	many
TGTGCCAGCTCACCACTGACTAGCGGGAACACCGGGGAGCTGTTTTTT	CASSPLTSGNTGELFF	TRBJ2-2	TRBD2	TRBV18	many
TGTGCCAGCAGTTTAGCCTTGAGGCCTTCTCGGGGTTCCCTCCACTTT	CASSLALRPSRGSLHF	TRBJ1-6	NA	TRBV28	many
TGCAGTGCTTACAGGGTCTATGGCTACACCTTC	CSAYRVYGYTF	TRBJ1-2	NA	TRBV20-1	many
TGCGCCAGCAGCCCCGGCCGGGATAATTCACCCCTCCACTTT	CASSPGRDNSPLHF	TRBJ1-6	NA	TRBV4-1	NA
TGTGCCAGCAGCTGGATGCTAGCGGGATCCTACAATGAGCAGTTCTTC	CASSWMLAGSYNEQFF	TRBJ2-1	TRBD2	TRBV5-5	many
TGTGCCAGTAGTAAGGATCAGGGTGCATATGGCTACACCTTC	CASSKDQGAYGYTF	TRBJ1-2	NA	TRBV19	many
TGTGCCAGCAGTTCTGGACAGGGCAGAAGCTCCTACAATGAGCAGTTCTTC	CASSSGQGRSSYNEQFF	TRBJ2-1	TRBD1	TRBV28	many
TGTGCCAGCTCACCAAGCCAGGGAAACTATGGCTACACCTTC	CASSPSQGNYGYTF	TRBJ1-2	NA	TRBV18	many
TGTGCCAGCAGCTCCCTCGGAGGGCCGGCCTTC	CASSSLGGPAF	TRBJ1-2	NA	TRBV11-2	NA
TGTGCCAGTAGCCTCCGGGACAACTACGAGCAGTACTTC	CASSLRDNYEQYF	TRBJ2-7	NA	TRBV19	many
TGCGCCAGCAGTGAGATAGGGCGCAGGGACAATGAGCAGTTCTTC	CASSEIGRRDNEQFF	TRBJ2-1	NA	TRBV10-2	NA
TGTGCCAGCAGTGACAGGGGGCGATACGATGGCTACACCTTC	CASSDRGRYDGYTF	TRBJ1-2	TRBD1	TRBV6-1	many
TGTGCCAGCAGCGTAGGGACAGGGATTACCTACGAGCAGTACTTC	CASSVGTGITYEQYF	TRBJ2-7	TRBD1	TRBV9	NA
TGTGCCAGCGGCATCGGGGGAAACACCGGGGAGCTGTTTTTT	CASGIGGNTGELFF	TRBJ2-2	NA	TRBV2	many
TGTGCCAGCAGCTTAGATCGGAACACAGATACGCAGTATTTT	CASSLDRNTDTQYF	TRBJ2-3	NA	TRBV11-2	NA
TGTGCCTGGAGTGAGCCGCCCCAAGAGACCCAGTACTTC	CAWSEPPQETQYF	TRBJ2-5	NA	TRBV30	NA
TGTGCCAGCAGCCAAGTTCCAGGGGGAAACACCATATATTTT	CASSQVPGGNTIYF	TRBJ1-3	NA	TRBV3-1	few
TGTGCCACCAGCAGAGAGGGGACAGGGCTTCGTCGGGCTTTCTTT	CATSREGTGLRRAFF	TRBJ1-1	TRBD1	TRBV15	many
TGTGCCAGCAGCCCCCTGGGGGCCTATGGCTACACCTTC	CASSPLGAYGYTF	TRBJ1-2	NA	TRBV6-2/TRBV6-3	many
TGTGCCAGCAGCTTACTCCCAGGGTATAATGAAAAACTGTTTTTT	CASSLLPGYNEKLFF	TRBJ1-4	NA	TRBV7-9	NA
TGTGCCAGCAGCCCCAGGGGGCGAACCAACTATGGCTACACCTTC	CASSPRGRTNYGYTF	TRBJ1-2	TRBD1	TRBV5-4	NA
TGTGCCAGCAGCCGGGACAGGGGATTCGATGAGCAGTTCTTC	CASSRDRGFDEQFF	TRBJ2-1	TRBD1	TRBV7-3	many
TGTGCCAGCAGTGAAGATCCAGGGGCTAACTATGGCTACACCTTC	CASSEDPGANYGYTF	TRBJ1-2	NA	TRBV6-1	many
TGTGCCAGCAGAAGGGAGAGGTCGAGGACCGGGGAGCTGTTTTTT	CASRRERSRTGELFF	TRBJ2-2	NA	TRBV2	many
TGCAGTGCTCCCCCCGGGACAGGGGTCGTCGGCTACACCTTC	CSAPPGTGVVGYTF	TRBJ1-2	TRBD1	TRBV20-1	many
TGTGCCAGTAGTATCACCGGGGGCGGTATCAACACTGAAGCTTTCTTT	CASSITGGGINTEAFF	TRBJ1-1	NA	TRBV19	many
TGTGCCAGCAGCCAAGATGTCGGGCAGGTTAAGAATTCACCCCTCCACTTT	CASSQDVGQVKNSPLHF	TRBJ1-6	NA	TRBV3-1	NA
TGTGCCTGGGGGGATGGGTTGGAAGCTTTCTTT	CAWGDGLEAFF	TRBJ1-1	NA	TRBV30	many